The 6 T cell receptor beta chains reported below all come from one sample, sequenced in a study of T cell responses to AZD1222 COVID-19 vaccine. TCRdb's copy holds only in-frame clones and misses some; the assay was immunoSEQ multiplex PCR. The sample records 150,000 to 200,000 clones, more than 85% being singletons. The sequencing here drew on peripheral blood, taken on day 0 of AZD1222 vaccination. Receptors originate from an adult in good health.

CDR3 residues: CASSFDRGIRRNTEAFF. In DNA form, the CDR3 reads TGTGCCAGCAGCTTCGACAGGGGGATTCGAAGGAACACTGAAGCTTTCTTT. The chain is built from TRBV7-9 and TRBJ1-1; 9 bases agree with TRBD1. This CDR3 is 17 amino acids long. The germline V gene has CDR1 SEHNR and CDR2 FQNEAQ (reference sequence). V gave up 3 bases and J gave up 1 base; unmatched junction bases: 9.

The V gene is TRBV11-3, the J gene TRBJ2-7, with TRBD2 matching over 10 bases. There are 15 residues in the CDR3. V lost 3 bases and J lost 7; bases outside the gene matches: 9. Per germline, CDR1 SGHNT and CDR2 YENEEA. The CDR3 DNA follows: TGTGCCAGCAGCTTTCGGGTCGCGGGACTAGCGGAGCAGTACTTC. Translation gives CASSFRVAGLAEQYF. Combining the CDR3 with reference TRBV11-3 and TRBJ2-7 gives the whole variable domain EAGVVQSPRYKIIEKKQPVAFWCNPISGHNTLYWYLQNLGQGPELLIRYENEEAVDDSQLPKDRFSAERLKGVDSTLKIQPAELGDSAVYLCASSFRVAGLAEQYFGPGTRLTVT.

The V and J genes are TRBV3-1 (or the pseudogene TRBV3-2) and TRBJ1-1, with 7 bases aligning to TRBD1. J gave up 0 bases and V 2 bases, and 18 bases lay outside the gene matches. Germline V gene data show CDR1 as LGHDT and CDR2 as YNNKEL (reference sequence). The length of the CDR3 is 20 residues. The CDR3 region is CASSQLERGRRSGMNTEAFF. CDR3 sequence (DNA): TGTGCCAGCAGCCAACTTGAGAGGGGGCGCAGGAGTGGGATGAACACTGAAGCTTTCTTT.

DNA of the CDR3: TGTGCCAGCAGCGTAACAGGGGCCGGCGGCTACACCTTC. It yields the protein CASSVTGAGGYTF. The gene calls are TRBV5-4 and TRBJ1-2; TRBD1 matches 7 bases. The germline CDR1 and CDR2 sequences are SGHNT and YYREEE (reference sequence). The CDR3 runs to 13 residues. Unmatched junction bases numbered 8, after V lost 4 bases and J lost 8 bases.

The chain links TRBV9 to TRBJ2-1, with 9 nucleotides matching TRBD1. This CDR3 contains 15 residues. The V segment lost 4 bases and the J segment 7 bases; nucleotides outside the gene matches: 9. Germline V lookup: CDR1 SGDLS, CDR2 YYNGEE. CDR3 bases: TGTGCCAGCAGCTTCCGGGACAGGGATGGGAATGAGCAGTTCTTC. Translating it yields CASSFRDRDGNEQFF. The complete variable domain, with remaining parts taken from reference TRBV9 and TRBJ2-1, reads DSGVTQTPKHLITATGQRVTLRCSPRSGDLSVYWYQQSLDQGLQFLIQYYNGEERAKGNILERFSAQQFPDLHSELNLSSLELGDSALYFCASSFRDRDGNEQFFGPGTRLTVL.

The V call is TRBV2, the J call TRBJ1-2; weak D call: TRBD1 (5 bases). Germline CDR1 and CDR2: SNHLY and FYNNEI. The CDR3 extends over 13 amino acids. Trimming took off 8 bases at V and 7 bases at J, with 17 bases between the two ends. The chain's CDR3 is CASHRSGEGGYTF. The CDR3 DNA follows: TGTGCCAGCCACAGGAGCGGTGAAGGTGGCTACACCTTC.